The present T cell receptor (beta chain) was sequenced within a study of blood T cell repertoires in COVID-19. The V segment lost 4 bases and the J segment 11 bases; nucleotides outside the gene matches: 6. The length of the CDR3 is 12 residues. CDR1 is SNHLY and CDR2 is FYNNEI in the germline V gene. Clones were read by immunoSEQ multiplex PCR, and TCRdb kept only the in-frame ones, dropping some. The data contain roughly 400,000 clones, 70% to 90% of them singletons. Sample: peripheral blood. This clonotype was sampled from a woman aged 55-70 years with COVID-19, enrolled during active disease. The rearrangement joins TRBV2 to TRBJ1-1, with 8 bases aligning to TRBD1. The CDR3 DNA follows: TGTGCCAGCAGTGGTCAGGGGGCGCAGGCTTTCTTT. It translates to CASSGQGAQAFF.